One and the same sample provided the 23 T cell receptor beta chains below, sequenced in a study of cytomegalovirus exposure and HLA in healthy donors. PCR involved 60 Vbeta and 13 Jbeta primers. Some clones are missing from TCRdb's copy, which holds only in-frame ones; the method was immunoSEQ multiplex PCR. Of about 220,000 clones in the sample, more than 65% were seen once. Source material: PBMCs. The receptor set was obtained from a woman younger than 45 in good health and CMV-seronegative.

This clone was seen once. This chain uses TRBV18 with TRBJ2-1, with D hard to call. The ends were cut back, 1 base at V and 13 bases at J, with 8 bases in the middle. CDR3 length: 11 residues. The V gene's germline CDR1 is KGHSH and CDR2 LQKENI. The CDR3 nucleotides are TGTGCCAGCTCACCACTGATACAACAGTTCTTC. The encoded protein is CASSPLIQQFF.

The count of this clone is one. The J gene is TRBJ1-1, the V gene TRBV6-5; D possibly corresponds to TRBD1 (5 bases). The CDR3 is 16 residues long. The ends were cut back, 0 bases at V and 7 bases at J, with 18 bases in the middle. Germline values: CDR1 MNHEY, CDR2 SVGAGI. The CDR3 DNA is TGTGCCAGCAGTTACTCGTCAGGGCGGGGTCGGGGTGAAGCTTTCTTT. As protein: CASSYSSGRGRGEAFF.

The rearrangement joins TRBV6-6 to TRBJ2-3; TRBD2 is a possible D gene (6 bases). The CDR3 consists of 14 residues. Between the trimmed V and J ends, which lost 6 bases and 0 bases, there was a span of 10 bases. Germline CDR1 and CDR2: MNHNY and SVGAGI (reference sequence). The CDR3 region is CASSNSGSTDTQYF. The CDR3 DNA reads as TGTGCCAGCAGCAATAGCGGTAGCACAGATACGCAGTATTTT.

The chain combines TRBV6-6 with TRBJ1-2, with D perhaps TRBD1 (6 bases). CDR1 is MNHNY, CDR2 SVGAGI, per germline (reference sequence). V gave up 6 bases and J gave up 2 bases, with 13 bases separating them. This CDR3 is 14 amino acids long. The chain's CDR3 is CASRSGTINYGYTF. The CDR3 bases are TGTGCCAGCAGAAGTGGGACAATAAACTATGGCTACACCTTC.

This chain links TRBV30 with TRBJ1-1; D gene unclear. This CDR3 has 15 amino acids. CDR1 and CDR2 from the germline V gene are GTSNPN and SVGIG (reference sequence). V dropped 3 bases and J dropped 4 bases, with 18 bases sitting between them. The CDR3 loop is CAWRPPIGASTEAFF. The DNA of the CDR3 is TGTGCCTGGAGACCCCCCATAGGAGCGAGCACTGAAGCTTTCTTT. Full variable domain (rest looked up from reference TRBV30 and TRBJ1-1): SQTIHQWPATLVQPVGSPLSLECTVEGTSNPNLYWYRQAAGRGLQLLFYSVGIGQISSEVPQNLSASRPQDRQFILSSKKLLLSDSGFYLCAWRPPIGASTEAFFGQGTRLTVV.

The rearrangement uses TRBV5-1 and TRBJ2-7, with 9 nucleotides matching TRBD1. CDR3 length: 14 residues. Germline values: CDR1 SGHRS, CDR2 YFSETQ. V lost 3 bases and J lost 2; bases outside the gene matches: 3. The CDR3 region is CASSYGQGPYEQYF. CDR3 nucleotides: TGCGCCAGCAGCTACGGACAGGGGCCCTACGAGCAGTACTTC.

The genes are TRBV27 and TRBJ2-5; perhaps TRBD1 as D (6 bases). The germline V gene encodes CDR1 MNHEY and CDR2 SMNVEV (reference sequence). Deletions cut 5 bases from V and 5 bases from J, with 24 bases between. The CDR3 length is 17 residues. CDR3 in amino acids: CASSPYPSTKRGETQYF. Here the CDR3 DNA reads TGTGCCAGCAGTCCCTACCCGTCGACAAAGAGGGGGGAGACCCAGTACTTC.

This clone was recorded only once. This rearrangement joins TRBV30 to TRBJ2-7; the D gene is possibly TRBD1 (5 bases). The germline V gene has CDR1 GTSNPN and CDR2 SVGIG (reference sequence). The ends were cut back, 5 bases at V and 3 bases at J, with 8 bases in the middle. The CDR3 sequence is 11 residues long. CDR3 coding DNA: TGTGCCTGGCAGACAGTCTACGAGCAGTACTTC. It encodes CAWQTVYEQYF.

The CDR3 bases are TGCGCCAGCAGCTCCGCTTTGGGCAGGGTTGGTGAAAAACTGTTTTTT. It yields the protein CASSSALGRVGEKLFF. This chain links TRBV5-1 with TRBJ1-4; D might be TRBD1 (5 bases). This CDR3 spans 16 amino acids. CDR1 SGHRS and CDR2 YFSETQ come from the germline V gene. The V and J ends lost 3 bases and 7 bases respectively, with 19 bases between them.

The CDR3 loop is CAWTLGGGGNTIYF. The CDR3 nucleotides read TGTGCCTGGACCCTCGGGGGTGGAGGAAACACCATATATTTT. V usage is TRBV30 and J usage is TRBJ1-3; TRBD1 is a possible D gene (5 bases). The CDR3 is made up of 14 amino acids. Germline V gives CDR1 GTSNPN, CDR2 SVGIG (reference sequence). The ends were cut back, 4 bases at V and 4 bases at J, with 14 bases in the middle.

As for this clone: The junction and the germline gene differ at one end; a read error may be behind it. The J gene is TRBJ2-5, the V gene TRBV7-9; D unclear. This CDR3 has 15 residues. Germline V lookup: CDR1 SEHNR, CDR2 FQNEAQ (reference sequence). CDR3 sequence: CASSLERQYQETQYF. The CDR3 nucleotides are TGTGCCAGCAGCTTAGAACGGCAGTACCAAGAGACTCAGTACTTC.

This clone is labeled medium-sized. V and J are TRBV5-4 and TRBJ2-3; possible D gene TRBD1, 5 bases. The CDR3 length is 11 residues. The V gene's germline CDR1 is SGHNT and CDR2 YYREEE (reference sequence). The V end was cut by 9 bases, the J end by 6 bases, with 11 bases between. The CDR3 loop reads CAIGQGDTQYF. CDR3 sequence (DNA): TGTGCCATCGGACAAGGCGATACGCAGTATTTT. The variable domain in full, with the rest retrieved from reference TRBV5-4 and TRBJ2-3, is ETGVTQSPTHLIKTRGQQVTLRCSSQSGHNTVSWYQQALGQGPQFIFQYYREEENGRGNFPPRFSGLQFPNYSSELNVNALELDDSALYLCAIGQGDTQYFGPGTRLTVL.

This clone has just a few counts. The chain recombines TRBV9 with TRBJ2-2, with D perhaps matching TRBD2 (5 bases). The V end lost 0 bases, the J end lost 4 bases, and 10 bases lay between the germline ends. Germline V gene data show CDR1 as SGDLS and CDR2 as YYNGEE. The CDR3 consists of 15 residues. Here the CDR3 reads CASSVAAVATGELFF. For the CDR3, the DNA is TGTGCCAGCAGCGTAGCAGCGGTCGCCACCGGGGAGCTGTTTTTT.

The rearrangement joins TRBV11-3 to TRBJ1-1; tentative D call: TRBD1 (5 bases). Germline V gene data show CDR1 as SGHNT and CDR2 as YENEEA. This CDR3 contains 15 residues. Trimming removed 4 bases from V and 5 bases from J, with 17 bases in between. This CDR3 reads CASSSPFGKGTEAFF. The CDR3 nucleotides are TGTGCCAGCAGCTCCCCCTTTGGTAAGGGGACTGAAGCTTTCTTT.

The rearrangement joins TRBV4-1 to TRBJ1-2, with D maybe TRBD1 (5 bases). CDR1 MGHRA and CDR2 YSYEKL come from the germline V gene. V was pared by 2 bases and J by 5 bases, with 15 bases between. This CDR3 is built from 15 residues. This chain's CDR3 is CASSQSRGSIYGYTF. CDR3 coding DNA: TGCGCCAGCAGCCAAAGCCGGGGGTCTATATATGGCTACACCTTC.

The V call is TRBV7-9, the J call TRBJ2-7; TRBD2 aligns across 13 bases. Trimming cost V 5 bases and J 3 bases; bases outside gene matches: 7. Germline assignment: CDR1 SEHNR and CDR2 FQNEAQ (reference sequence). There are 16 residues in the CDR3. Written as DNA, the CDR3 is TGTGCCAGCAGCGTTACTAGCGGGGGGGCCGTCTACGAGCAGTACTTC. This gives the protein CASSVTSGGAVYEQYF.

V gene TRBV19 combines with J gene TRBJ2-5, with a weak D call TRBD1 (5 bases). V was shortened by 0 bases and J by 7 bases, with 15 bases between the two germline ends. The CDR3 consists of 15 residues. CDR1 is LNHDA, CDR2 SQIVND, per germline (reference sequence). The CDR3 DNA reads as TGTGCCAGTAGTATAGATTCGGCTACCCAGGGGACCCAGTACTTC. The encoded protein is CASSIDSATQGTQYF. Using reference TRBV19 and TRBJ2-5 for the parts outside the CDR3, the full variable domain is DGGITQSPKYLFRKEGQNVTLSCEQNLNHDAMYWYRQDPGQGLRLIYYSQIVNDFQKGDIAEGYSVSREKKESFPLTVTSAQKNPTAFYLCASSIDSATQGTQYFGPGTRLLVL.

This sequence joins TRBV27 and TRBJ2-3; 7 bases match TRBD1. The CDR3 contains 13 residues. V shed 5 bases and J 4 bases; nucleotides not matched to a gene: 3. The germline V gene encodes CDR1 MNHEY and CDR2 SMNVEV (reference sequence). This chain's CDR3 is CASSTQGADTQYF. The DNA for the CDR3 is TGTGCCAGCAGTACCCAGGGGGCAGATACGCAGTATTTT.

V usage is TRBV5-1 and J usage is TRBJ2-3, with 8 bases matching TRBD2. The CDR3 loop spans 15 amino acids. V trimming: 3 bases; J trimming: 5 bases; junction bases outside the gene matches: 8. The germline gives CDR1 SGHRS, CDR2 YFSETQ. CDR3: CASSYREGRVDTQYF. In nucleotides, the CDR3 is TGCGCCAGCAGCTATCGGGAGGGCAGGGTAGATACGCAGTATTTT. Looking up the rest from reference TRBV5-1 and TRBJ2-3 gives the full variable domain: KAGVTQTPRYLIKTRGQQVTLSCSPISGHRSVSWYQQTPGQGLQFLFEYFSETQRNKGNFPGRFSGRQFSNSRSEMNVSTLELGDSALYLCASSYREGRVDTQYFGPGTRLTVL.

The gene calls are TRBV25-1 and TRBJ2-1; D gene unclear. Trimming removed 0 bases at V and 5 bases at J, with 8 bases between. Germline V gene sequence: CDR1 MGHDK, CDR2 SYGVNS. The CDR3 spans 14 residues. The CDR3 nucleotides are TGTGCCAGCAGTGAATATGAGGAGCACAATGAGCAGTTCTTC. Translation: CASSEYEEHNEQFF.

This clone was counted between two and nine times. The chain links TRBV5-1 to TRBJ2-7; 7 nucleotides agree with TRBD1. The CDR3 is made up of 15 amino acids. The germline CDR1 and CDR2 sequences are SGHRS and YFSETQ. V was clipped by 4 bases and J by 5 bases; unmatched bases: 12. The CDR3 is CASSTEGRGIDEQYF. The DNA of the CDR3 is TGCGCCAGCAGCACGGAAGGCAGGGGGATCGACGAGCAGTACTTC.

This rearrangement joins TRBV7-8 to TRBJ2-2, with TRBD2 identical over 10 bases. CDR3 length: 17 residues. The V gene's germline CDR1 is SGHVS and CDR2 FQNEAQ. The J segment lost 7 bases and the V segment lost 2 bases, leaving 10 bases of the junction unmatched. DNA of the CDR3: TGTGCCAGCAGCTTAAGAGCGGGAGGGCCGGAGGACGGGGAGCTGTTTTTT. This codes for CASSLRAGGPEDGELFF.

The rearrangement links TRBV15 to TRBJ1-3, with 7 bases fitting TRBD1. V lost 0 bases, J lost 0 bases, and 5 bases stayed unmatched. CDR3 size: 17 residues. Germline values: CDR1 LNHNV, CDR2 YYDKDF (reference sequence). Here the CDR3 reads CATSRDPGTASGNTIYF. CDR3 bases: TGTGCCACCAGCAGAGATCCCGGGACAGCCTCTGGAAACACCATATATTTT.